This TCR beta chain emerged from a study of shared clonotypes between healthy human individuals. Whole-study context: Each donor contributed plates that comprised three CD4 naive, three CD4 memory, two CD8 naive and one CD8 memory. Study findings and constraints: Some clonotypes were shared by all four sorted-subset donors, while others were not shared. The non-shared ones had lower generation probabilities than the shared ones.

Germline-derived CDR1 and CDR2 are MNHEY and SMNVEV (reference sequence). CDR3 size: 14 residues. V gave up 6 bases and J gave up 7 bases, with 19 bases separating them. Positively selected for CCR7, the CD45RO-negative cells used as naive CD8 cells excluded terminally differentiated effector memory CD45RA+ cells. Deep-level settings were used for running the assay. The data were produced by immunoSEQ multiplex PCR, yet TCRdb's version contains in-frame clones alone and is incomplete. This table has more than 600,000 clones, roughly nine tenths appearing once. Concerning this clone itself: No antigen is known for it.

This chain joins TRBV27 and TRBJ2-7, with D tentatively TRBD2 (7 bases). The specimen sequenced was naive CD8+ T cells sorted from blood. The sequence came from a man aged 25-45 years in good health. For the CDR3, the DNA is TGTGCCAGCAGCCTTTCGCGGGAGACAGGAGAGCAGTACTTC. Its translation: CASSLSRETGEQYF.